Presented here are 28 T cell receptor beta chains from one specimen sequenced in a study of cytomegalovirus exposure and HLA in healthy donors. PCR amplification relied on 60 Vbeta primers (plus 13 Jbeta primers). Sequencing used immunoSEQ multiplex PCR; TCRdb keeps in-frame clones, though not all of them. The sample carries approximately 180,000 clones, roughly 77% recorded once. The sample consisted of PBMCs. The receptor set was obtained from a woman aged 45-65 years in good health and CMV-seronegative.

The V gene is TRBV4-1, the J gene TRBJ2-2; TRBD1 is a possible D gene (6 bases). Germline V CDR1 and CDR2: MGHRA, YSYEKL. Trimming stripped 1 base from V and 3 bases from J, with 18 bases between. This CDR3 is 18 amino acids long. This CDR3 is CASSQVLQGLVHTGELFF. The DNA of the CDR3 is TGCGCCAGCAGCCAAGTGTTGCAGGGGCTTGTGCACACCGGGGAGCTGTTTTTT.

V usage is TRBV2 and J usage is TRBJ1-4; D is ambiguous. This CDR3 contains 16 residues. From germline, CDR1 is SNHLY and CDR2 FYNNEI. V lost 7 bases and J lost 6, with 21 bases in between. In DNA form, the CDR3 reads TGTGCCAGCAAGCGCGCTCCTAACCCGTCAGATGAAAAACTGTTTTTT. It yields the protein CASKRAPNPSDEKLFF.

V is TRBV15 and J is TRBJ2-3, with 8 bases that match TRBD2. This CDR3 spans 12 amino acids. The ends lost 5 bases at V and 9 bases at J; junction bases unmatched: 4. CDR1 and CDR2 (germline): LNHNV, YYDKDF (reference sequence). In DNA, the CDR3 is TGTGCCACCAGCGATGTAGCGGGGACGCAGTATTTT. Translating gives CATSDVAGTQYF.

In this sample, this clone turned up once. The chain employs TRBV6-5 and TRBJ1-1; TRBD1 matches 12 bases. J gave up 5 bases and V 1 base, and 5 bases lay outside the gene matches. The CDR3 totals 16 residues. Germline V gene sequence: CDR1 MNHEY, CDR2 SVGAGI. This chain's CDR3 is CASSYLGTGGWTEAFF. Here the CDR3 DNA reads TGTGCCAGCAGTTACTTAGGGACAGGGGGCTGGACTGAAGCTTTCTTT.

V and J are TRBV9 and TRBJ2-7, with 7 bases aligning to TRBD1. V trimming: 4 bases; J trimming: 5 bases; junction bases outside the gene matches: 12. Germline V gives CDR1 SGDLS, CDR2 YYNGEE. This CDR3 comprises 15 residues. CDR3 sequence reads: CASSPQPGQFNEQYF. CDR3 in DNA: TGTGCCAGCAGCCCGCAACCGGGACAGTTTAACGAGCAGTACTTC.

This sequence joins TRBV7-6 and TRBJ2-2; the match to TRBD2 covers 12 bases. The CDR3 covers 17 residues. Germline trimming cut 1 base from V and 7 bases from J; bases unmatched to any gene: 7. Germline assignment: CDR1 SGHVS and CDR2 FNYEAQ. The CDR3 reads CASSLEPSGRAGGELFF. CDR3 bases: TGTGCCAGCAGCTTAGAACCTAGCGGGAGGGCCGGCGGGGAGCTGTTTTTT.

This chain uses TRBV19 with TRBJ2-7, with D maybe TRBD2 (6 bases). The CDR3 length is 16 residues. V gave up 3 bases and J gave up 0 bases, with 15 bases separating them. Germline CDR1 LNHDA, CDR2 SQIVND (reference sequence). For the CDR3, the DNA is TGTGCCAGTAGTATCCGGGAGCGTTCACCCTCCTACGAGCAGTACTTC. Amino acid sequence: CASSIRERSPSYEQYF.

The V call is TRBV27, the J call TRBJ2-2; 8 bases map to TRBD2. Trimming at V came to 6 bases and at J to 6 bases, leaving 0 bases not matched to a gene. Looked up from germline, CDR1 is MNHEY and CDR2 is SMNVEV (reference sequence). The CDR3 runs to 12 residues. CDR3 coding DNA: TGTGCCAGCAGGCGGGGGGCCGGGGAGCTGTTTTTT. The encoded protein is CASRRGAGELFF.

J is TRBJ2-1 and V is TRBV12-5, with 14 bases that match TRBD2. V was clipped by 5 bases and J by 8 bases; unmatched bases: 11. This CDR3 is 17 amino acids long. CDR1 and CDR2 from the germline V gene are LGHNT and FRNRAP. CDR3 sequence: CASGTGTSGGTGYEQFF. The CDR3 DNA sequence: TGTGCTAGTGGTACCGGGACTAGCGGGGGAACTGGCTATGAGCAGTTCTTC.

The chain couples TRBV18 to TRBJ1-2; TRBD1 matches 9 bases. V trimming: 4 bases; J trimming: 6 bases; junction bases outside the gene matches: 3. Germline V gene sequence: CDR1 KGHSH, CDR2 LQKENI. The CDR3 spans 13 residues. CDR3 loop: CASSLGQGNGYTF. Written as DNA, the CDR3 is TGTGCCAGCTCACTGGGACAGGGAAATGGCTACACCTTC.

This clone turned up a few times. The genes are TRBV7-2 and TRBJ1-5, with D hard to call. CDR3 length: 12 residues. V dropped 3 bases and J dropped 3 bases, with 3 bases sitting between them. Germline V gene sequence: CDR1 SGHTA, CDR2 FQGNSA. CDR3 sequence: CASSFNNQPQHF. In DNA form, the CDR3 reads TGTGCCAGCAGCTTTAACAATCAGCCCCAGCATTTT.

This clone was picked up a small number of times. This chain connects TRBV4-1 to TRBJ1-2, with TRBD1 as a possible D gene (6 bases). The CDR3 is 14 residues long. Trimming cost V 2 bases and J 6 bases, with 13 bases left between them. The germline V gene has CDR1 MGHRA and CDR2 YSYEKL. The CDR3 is CASSQPQGRDGYTF. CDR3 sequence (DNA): TGCGCCAGCAGCCAACCGCAGGGGAGGGATGGCTACACCTTC.

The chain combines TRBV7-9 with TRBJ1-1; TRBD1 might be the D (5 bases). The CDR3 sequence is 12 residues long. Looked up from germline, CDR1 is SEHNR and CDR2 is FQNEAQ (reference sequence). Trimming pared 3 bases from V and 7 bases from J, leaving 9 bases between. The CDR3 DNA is TGTGCCAGCAGCTTGGACACAGGTGAAGCTTTCTTT. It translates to CASSLDTGEAFF. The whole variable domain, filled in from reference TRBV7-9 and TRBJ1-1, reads DTGVSQNPRHKITKRGQNVTFRCDPISEHNRLYWYRQTLGQGPEFLTYFQNEAQLEKSRLLSDRFSAERPKGSFSTLEIQRTEQGDSAMYLCASSLDTGEAFFGQGTRLTVV.

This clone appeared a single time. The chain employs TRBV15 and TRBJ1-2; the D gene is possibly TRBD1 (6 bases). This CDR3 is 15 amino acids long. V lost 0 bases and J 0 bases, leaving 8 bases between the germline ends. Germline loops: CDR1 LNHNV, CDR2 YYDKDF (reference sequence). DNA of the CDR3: TGTGCCACCAGCAGAGACACAGGGACTAACTATGGCTACACCTTC. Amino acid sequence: CATSRDTGTNYGYTF.

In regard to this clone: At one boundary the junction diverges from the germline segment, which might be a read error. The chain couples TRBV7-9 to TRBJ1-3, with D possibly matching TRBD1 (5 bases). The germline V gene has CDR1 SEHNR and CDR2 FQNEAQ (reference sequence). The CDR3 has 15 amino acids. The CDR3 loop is CASSSSGVSGNTTYF. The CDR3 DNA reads TGTGCCAGCAGCTCGTCGGGGGTCTCTGGAAACACCACATATTTT.

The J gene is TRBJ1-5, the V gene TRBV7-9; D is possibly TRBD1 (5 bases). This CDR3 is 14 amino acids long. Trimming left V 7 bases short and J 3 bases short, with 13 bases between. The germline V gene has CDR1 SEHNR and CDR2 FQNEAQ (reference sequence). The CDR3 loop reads CASKEGFVNQPQHF. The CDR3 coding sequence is TGTGCCAGCAAGGAGGGGTTCGTCAATCAGCCCCAGCATTTT. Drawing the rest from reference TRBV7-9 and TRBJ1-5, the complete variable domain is DTGVSQNPRHKITKRGQNVTFRCDPISEHNRLYWYRQTLGQGPEFLTYFQNEAQLEKSRLLSDRFSAERPKGSFSTLEIQRTEQGDSAMYLCASKEGFVNQPQHFGDGTRLSIL.

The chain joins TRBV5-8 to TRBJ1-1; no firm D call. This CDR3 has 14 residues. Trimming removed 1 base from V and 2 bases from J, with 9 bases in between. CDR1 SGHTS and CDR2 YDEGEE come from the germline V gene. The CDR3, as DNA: TGTGCCAGCAGCTTGAGGCGGTTAAACACTGAAGCTTTCTTT. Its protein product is CASSLRRLNTEAFF.

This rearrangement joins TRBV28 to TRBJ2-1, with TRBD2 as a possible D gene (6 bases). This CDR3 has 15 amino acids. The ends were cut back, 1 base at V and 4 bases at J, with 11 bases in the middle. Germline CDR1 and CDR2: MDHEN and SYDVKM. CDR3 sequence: CASSLLGGDYNEQFF. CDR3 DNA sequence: TGTGCCAGCAGTTTATTGGGCGGGGATTACAATGAGCAGTTCTTC.

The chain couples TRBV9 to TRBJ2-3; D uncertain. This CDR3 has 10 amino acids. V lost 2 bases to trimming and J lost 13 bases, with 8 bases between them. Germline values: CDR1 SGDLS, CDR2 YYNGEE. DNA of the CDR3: TGTGCCAGCAGCGTTCAAAGAGAGTATTTT. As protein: CASSVQREYF.

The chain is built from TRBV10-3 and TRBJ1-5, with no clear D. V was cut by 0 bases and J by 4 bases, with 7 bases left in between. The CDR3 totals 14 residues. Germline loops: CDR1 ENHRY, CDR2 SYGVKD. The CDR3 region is CAISESQQNQPQHF. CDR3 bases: TGTGCCATCAGTGAGTCACAGCAGAATCAGCCCCAGCATTTT.

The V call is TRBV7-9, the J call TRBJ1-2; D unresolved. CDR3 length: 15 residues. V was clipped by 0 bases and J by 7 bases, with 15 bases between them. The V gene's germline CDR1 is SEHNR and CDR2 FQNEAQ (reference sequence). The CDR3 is CASSLARLEGGGYTF. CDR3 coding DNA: TGTGCCAGCAGCTTAGCCCGGCTGGAAGGCGGTGGCTACACCTTC.

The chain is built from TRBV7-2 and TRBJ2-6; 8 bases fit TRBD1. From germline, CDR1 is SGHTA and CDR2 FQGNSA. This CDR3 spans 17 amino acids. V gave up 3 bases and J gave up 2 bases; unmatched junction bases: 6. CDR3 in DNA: TGTGCCAGCAGCTTTGGGACAGGTTTCGCTGGGGCCAACGTCCTGACTTTC. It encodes CASSFGTGFAGANVLTF. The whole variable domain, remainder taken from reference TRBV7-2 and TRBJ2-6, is GAGVSQSPSNKVTEKGKDVELRCDPISGHTALYWYRQSLGQGLEFLIYFQGNSAPDKSGLPSDRFSAERTGGSVSTLTIQRTQQEDSAVYLCASSFGTGFAGANVLTFGAGSRLTVL.

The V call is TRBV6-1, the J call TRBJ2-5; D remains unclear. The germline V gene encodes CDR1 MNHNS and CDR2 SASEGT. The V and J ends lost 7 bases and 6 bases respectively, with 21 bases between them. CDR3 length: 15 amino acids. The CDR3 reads CASTPEYLNRQTQYF. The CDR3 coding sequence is TGTGCCAGCACCCCCGAATACTTGAACAGACAGACCCAGTACTTC.

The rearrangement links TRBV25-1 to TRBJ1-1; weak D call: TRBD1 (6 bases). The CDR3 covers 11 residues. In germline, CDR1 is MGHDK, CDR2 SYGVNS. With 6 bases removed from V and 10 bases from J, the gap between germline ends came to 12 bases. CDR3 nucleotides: TGTGCCAGCAGCCCCGGGACAAGAGCTTTCTTT. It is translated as CASSPGTRAFF.

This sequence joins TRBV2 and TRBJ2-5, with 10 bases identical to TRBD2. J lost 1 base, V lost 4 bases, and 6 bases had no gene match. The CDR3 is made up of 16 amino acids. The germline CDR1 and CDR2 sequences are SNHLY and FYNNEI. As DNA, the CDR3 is TGTGCCAGCAGTGGCGGACTAGCGGCCTCCCAAGAGACCCAGTACTTC. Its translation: CASSGGLAASQETQYF.

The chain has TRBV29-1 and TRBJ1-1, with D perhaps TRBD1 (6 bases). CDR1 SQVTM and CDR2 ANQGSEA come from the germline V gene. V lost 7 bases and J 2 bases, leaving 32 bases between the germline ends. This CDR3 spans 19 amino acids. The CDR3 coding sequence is TGCAGCGCCCCTCGATCGGGTTCGGGACACCTTATCCCCAACACTGAAGCTTTCTTT. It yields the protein CSAPRSGSGHLIPNTEAFF.

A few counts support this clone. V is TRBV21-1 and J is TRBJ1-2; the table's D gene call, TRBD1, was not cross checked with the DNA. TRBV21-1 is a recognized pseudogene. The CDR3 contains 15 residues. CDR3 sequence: CASSKATTKGNGYTF. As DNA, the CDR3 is TGTGCCAGCAGCAAGGCTACAACGAAGGGGAATGGCTACACCTTC.

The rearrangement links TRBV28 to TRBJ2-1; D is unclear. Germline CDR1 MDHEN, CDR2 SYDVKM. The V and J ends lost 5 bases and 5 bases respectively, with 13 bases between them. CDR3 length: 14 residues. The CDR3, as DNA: TGTGCCAGCAGTCCCAGAATTGGAGACAATGAGCAGTTCTTC. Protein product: CASSPRIGDNEQFF.